This T cell receptor (beta chain) was identified in a study of OX40 agonist ivuxolimab in advanced cancers. Measured with immunoSEQ multiplex PCR; TCRdb has only the in-frame clones, and not every one. Here the sample spans about 19,000 clones, roughly 68% being singletons. The CDR3 is 17 amino acids. Trimming took 6 bases from V and 0 from J, leaving 18 bases between them. CDR1 KGHSH and CDR2 LQKENI come from the germline V gene. This chain connects TRBV18 to TRBJ2-4; D call uncertain. The TCR originated in an adult with an advanced solid tumor such as melanoma, head and neck, liver or kidney cancer. The sample in question was CD4+ or CD8+ T cells sorted from blood, obtained in a trial of the OX40 agonist ivuxolimab. The chain's CDR3 is CASSPVQRAVAKNIQYF. The CDR3 bases are TGTGCCAGCTCCCCCGTCCAAAGAGCAGTAGCCAAAAACATTCAGTACTTC. The full variable domain, rest sourced from reference TRBV18 and TRBJ2-4, is NAGVMQNPRHLVRRRGQEARLRCSPMKGHSHVYWYRQLPEEGLKFMVYLQKENIIDESGMPKERFSAEFPKEGPSILRIQQVVRGDSAAYFCASSPVQRAVAKNIQYFGAGTRLSVL.